One T cell receptor (beta chain) is described in this entry. Its antigen is not yet known. No base quality values were provided; no much bigger clone lies one nucleotide off. The data belong to a study of cytomegalovirus exposure and HLA in healthy donors (dated by TCRdb to 2015 to 2018). As for the study more broadly: In an earlier analysis of several hundred of the donors, approximately 260 Gb of sequence data and approximately 100 million unique TCR beta sequences from roughly 190 million T cells were reported. High-throughput TCR immunosequencing, statistical association of individual TCRs with disease status, and machine learning were combined to predict cytomegalovirus infection status. In a later genetic analysis, genome-wide SNP genotypes for about three fifths of the 666 donors were used, and that subset was treated as a discovery cohort. Of the roughly 410 genotyped donors, 81% were placed in the genetic ancestry cluster associated with self-reported Caucasian donors. An early release that covered 640 HLA-typed donors contained about 290 gigabases of sequencing data and 85 million to 100 million unique TCR sequences. All discovery cohort repertoires had been generated on a single sequencing platform. A later analysis re-analyzed previously published TCR beta repertoires from 650 to 800 donors and added high-resolution HLA genotyping to study TCR occurrence patterns. Roughly 5 DR-DQ haplotypes were handled as single units for association and clustering, since linkage in the cohort was strong. To decide whether each TCR beta V gene segment behaved as functional or pseudogenic, an earlier analysis of approximately 600 of the donors relied on high-throughput TCR beta sequencing. The study aimed to test whether cataloging public T cell receptors could reveal signatures of past pathogen exposure. A separate validation cohort of 90 to 150 different subjects was used in addition to the roughly 700-subject first cohort. The number of donors typed differed by locus, with roughly 620-630 for A, B, C, DRB1 and DQB1, around 500 for DQA1, 600 to 610 for DPA1, and around 430 for DPB1. HLA typing included class I and class II loci at four-digit resolution. Rather than drawing on any new phenotypic data, the later analysis identified candidate immune exposures from TCR beta sequences and the way those sequences occurred across donors. Among 398 genotyped donors of the cohort, an average of approximately 240,000 unique TCR beta nucleotide sequences was sequenced per donor, of which 15% to 20% were non-productive. Donor age, sex, ethnicity and CMV serostatus were compiled alongside the repertoire data. The study used immunosequencing to profile the T cell repertoires of hundreds of subjects and linked those repertoires to cytomegalovirus serostatus.

The library was prepared using the immunoSEQ multiplex PCR assay. A mixture of 60 forward primers for TCR Vbeta segments and 13 reverse primers for TCR Jbeta segments was used in the multiplex PCR. The CDR3 region of rearranged TCR beta genes was amplified from genomic DNA with a multiplex PCR assay. On the Illumina HiSeq System, the amplified TCR beta libraries were sequenced as 87-base-pair reads. Per the source publication's procedure: Across the 700 or so repertoires, a later analysis counted tens of millions of unique TCR beta chains, around 10 million of which were shared by at least two donors. Raw reads were error-corrected and collapsed into unique sequences with a nearest-neighbor algorithm that merged closely related sequences to remove PCR and sequencing errors. V, D and J gene segments were assigned by aligning CDR3 sequences to IMGT reference sequences. For a sequence to be retained, a match of at least six nucleotides was required to both a V gene segment and a J gene segment. Rearrangements were classified as productive when the CDR3 lacked stop codons and remained in frame with V and J, and all other rearrangements were classified as non-productive. CDR3 was defined by IMGT convention, running from the second conserved V-encoded cysteine to the conserved J-encoded phenylalanine. The earlier analysis of about 640 of the donors excluded any sequence lacking an unambiguous match to a single V gene segment. In an earlier analysis of some 590 of the donors, a V segment was called functional when productive rearrangements were above 56.7%, and segregating when the standard deviation between donors exceeded 5%. To diagnose cytomegalovirus status from the catalog of TCR beta chain sequences, a statistical classification framework was built. In a later analysis, V and J genes were assigned by comparing TCR nucleotide sequences against IMGT/GENE-DB human TR gene sequences. In a later analysis, CDR3 sequences and most-parsimonious VDJ recombination scenarios were assigned using the TCRdist pipeline. In a later analysis, every TCR beta chain was defined by the combination of its CDR3 amino acid sequence and its V-gene family, and reads without a unique V-gene family were dropped. A later analysis removed 592 highly shared, low-generation-probability nucleotide sequences to deal with suspected cross-contamination and a sequencing artifact. A later analysis calculated a clonal expansion index for each public chain from normalized within-repertoire ranks of inferred template counts. A later analysis computed generation probabilities with a VDJ recombination model fitted to out-of-frame rearrangements, and checked the results against IGoR. In a later analysis, TCR-TCR, TCR-HLA and TCR-CMV co-occurrence was scored with hypergeometric tests, and a repertoire-size bias correction was applied to TCR pairs. To estimate false discovery rates, a later analysis permuted the HLA or CMV assignments 20 times. In a later analysis, co-occurring TCRs were grouped with DBSCAN, and TCRdist sequence similarity was added when clustering was performed within HLA-allele-positive subsets. Co-occurrence clustering excluded repertoires with fewer than 30,000 or more than 120,000 public chains, plus five with anomalous nucleotide sharing. TCRdb obtained this table from immuneACCESS and retained in-frame rearrangements with V and J assigned. These tables miss some clones; where compared with another copy, unresolved V genes account for less than half of the shortfall, and the remainder is unexplained. That table supplies the V and J calls and clone size; D and trimming were determined from the DNA. This sample lists approximately 200,000 clones; around 75% were detected once. The ten largest make up roughly 6% of the sample.

The CDR1 and CDR2 encoded by the germline V gene are SQVTM and ANQGSEA. The CDR3 holds 13 amino acids from the cysteine to the phenylalanine. Left in the record is the CDR3 DNA by itself, 39 bases read in frame from the first base. A distance of 17 bases separates the germline ends of V and J, which lose 7 bases and 8 bases respectively. The cohort consisted of hundreds of healthy bone marrow donors. All cohort members were sampled while nominally healthy, although unrecorded immune exposures were likely present. The donor was CMV seropositive and was included in the group of 250 to 350 seropositive cohort members. A peripheral blood sample was collected from each donor, and TCR beta sequencing was performed on peripheral blood mononuclear cells. Genomic DNA extraction from the blood cell samples was performed with the Qiagen DNeasy Blood Extraction Kit. What the work shows at the level of the full study, not this receptor alone: Across donors, most TCR sequences were observed very rarely, whereas some public TCRs were present in many individuals. HLA typing was unavailable for some donors at each locus, so association tests used only the typed subset. A further reported finding was that TCR beta sequences accurately predicted the HLA-A and HLA-B alleles for most subjects in the first cohort. The sequencing pipeline was judged likely to have produced a cluster of highly shared sequence variants as a technical artifact. It was suggested by the authors that the approach could potentially be generalized to other disease states and immunological phenotypes. The classifier was reported to diagnose cytomegalovirus status with high specificity and sensitivity in both the original cohort and the validation cohort. An earlier analysis of 587 of the donors showed that most TCR beta V segments appeared in productive rearrangements either about 87% or about 30% of the time, which broadly matched IMGT annotations. The study listed around 160 TCR beta chains as associated with cytomegalovirus. A later analysis associated 16,951 TCR beta sequences with specific HLA alleles at a false discovery rate of 0.05. In a later analysis, several top co-occurrence clusters were reported to appear linked to parvovirus B19, influenza, CMV and Epstein-Barr virus. Because counts were too low, roughly 18 rarely observed V segments, including chromosome 9 orphons, were left out of the earlier analysis of 587 of the donors. In a later genetic analysis, a missense DCLRE1C variant was associated with V-gene and J-gene trimming of TCR beta chains, and the association was replicated in an independent cohort. Compared with equally common non-associated chains, HLA-associated TCR beta chains in a later analysis were more clonally expanded and had lower generation probabilities. In a later genetic analysis, fewer N-insertions in productive TCRs were reported among donors in an Asian-associated ancestry cluster than the approximately 710-donor mean. When HLA alleles, especially DR and DQ, strongly co-occurred, attributing TCR associations to individual alleles was difficult. Immune exposure information for the cohort was limited to CMV serostatus. Correlated functional status among segregating V segments might reflect linkage disequilibrium, but an unknown experimental factor could not be ruled out. Three of the identified cytomegalovirus-associated TCR beta chains were confirmed in vitro to be specific for cytomegalovirus antigens. This cohort had only TCR beta chains sequenced, and the lack of alpha or paired-chain data limited which features could be detected. Some IMGT-functional V segments, including TRBV6-2 and TRBV6-3, could not be distinguished by the 87-base-pair reads and were therefore excluded. Most CMV-associated TCR beta chains appeared to be HLA-restricted in a later analysis, and the HLA associations seemed to be driven largely by CMV exposure. Roughly uniform sequencing depth across donors was assumed in presence/absence analyses, although this assumption may not hold. A later analysis found that TCR association rates varied across HLA loci, with DRB1 alleles showing the most associated TCRs and HLA-C alleles the fewest.

This clonotype was obtained from a woman younger than 45 in good health and CMV-seropositive. The rearrangement combines TRBV29-1 with TRBJ1-4, and TRBD1 may be the D gene, going by 6 matching bases. Material for sequencing was PBMCs. The DNA sequence is given as TGCAGCGCTGGACAGACTGCTGAAGAAAAACTGTTTTTT. Its coded protein is CSAGQTAEEKLFF.